Included here is one TCR beta chain sequence, with context. This clone was picked up a small number of times. The clone's antigen remains unknown. No much larger clone exists at a distance of one base, and base qualities are not known. The library came from the immunoSEQ multiplex PCR assay. To provide template for TCR sequencing, every sample had RNA extracted and reverse transcribed into cDNA. First-strand cDNA was synthesized with SuperScript III using a 2:1 mix of oligo-dT and random hexamers. Amplification bias was assessed with a synthetic immune receptor repertoire, and residual bias was removed computationally. The published analysis was carried out like this. Raw reads were preprocessed to remove errors, and CDR3 was defined by IMGT conventions from the conserved cysteine to phenylalanine. Clonality was computed as 1 minus the Shannon entropy, with the entropy normalized by log2 of the number of productive unique TCRs. Whether scalp clones were CD4 or CD8 was inferred by matching scalp TCRbeta sequences against CD4 and CD8 repertoires sorted from blood. What TCRdb holds here is the immuneACCESS table cut down to in-frame rearrangements. Part of the clones is not present; checked against another copy, under half of the missing clones reflect an unresolved V gene, and the others are unexplained. V, J and clone size are those of that table, while D and trimming were read from the DNA. The sample profile shows a few hundred thousand clones; approximately 40% of them were found once. Of the sample, around 3% is held by the ten largest clones.

Reading the label with the study, this specimen's treatment or condition is: oral pan-JAK inhibitor, 5-10 mg twice daily. From alopecia areata patients, peripheral blood was collected along with lesional scalp punch biopsies. PBMCs were separated by density centrifugation and stained for CD3, CD4 and CD8, after which CD4+ and CD8+ T cells were sorted on a FACSAria. The record originates from a study of CD8+ T cells in alopecia areata (dated by TCRdb to about 2018). Background on the whole study: The treated patients, all with moderate-to-severe alopecia areata, were enrolled in an open-label pilot trial of oral tofacitinib given at 5 to 10 mg twice daily. In humans, TCRbeta sequencing was performed on scalp tissue and on sorted CD4+ and CD8+ peripheral blood T cells from healthy controls and from patients with patchy or totalis/universalis alopecia areata. In treated patients, disease severity was measured using the SALT score, which gives the percentage of scalp surface area affected. RNA came from the PAXgene miRNA kit for fixed scalp, the miRNeasy kit for PBMCs, and the RNeasy kit for mouse skin. Amplification of TCRbeta CDR3 regions was done by immunoSEQ multiplex PCR using 35 Vbeta forward primers and 13 Jbeta reverse primers. Scalp clonality was compared among normal scalp (n=4), patchy alopecia areata scalp (n=8), and alopecia totalis/universalis scalp (n=8). Biopsies were taken from tofacitinib-treated patients at baseline and again at 4 and 24 weeks into treatment, and several of those patients also had a later scalp biopsy. Tofacitinib was administered for 6 to 18 months, and 6 months of follow-up off drug were then conducted to assess delayed response and recurrence. High-throughput TCRbeta sequencing was used to examine T cell clonal expansion in alopecia areata in both the C3H/HeJ mouse model and human patients. Study-level results and caveats: Unlike mouse skin, which is dominated by gammadelta T cells, normal human skin has resident alphabeta T cells that are also sequenced, and this complicates analysis of the scalp TCR repertoire. Many expanded lesional clones persisted in scalp and blood during tofacitinib treatment, which may partly explain relapse after stopping treatment. Tofacitinib significantly decreased scalp clonality and the number of expanded CD8+ clones among the top 100 scalp clones. Because the treated cohort was small and had only one nonresponder, larger studies are needed to examine links between baseline CD8+ expansion and response. Compared with normal scalp, lesional scalp, particularly in alopecia totalis/universalis, had higher clonality and more expanded CD8+ clones, which suggests antigenic drive. TCR sequences shared between patients were less clear than in mice, possibly partly because of HLA diversity in the patient population.

The CDR3 holds 14 amino acids from the cysteine to the phenylalanine. The DNA shown is the 42-base CDR3, in frame from base 1. CDR1 SGHTA and CDR2 FQGTGA are derived from the germline V gene. V is reduced by 1 base and J by 0 bases, leaving a spacing of 1 base between them. The chain joins TRBV7-3 to TRBJ2-6, with the D gene too uncertain to name. This TCR derives from a human donor with alopecia areata. The starting material was CD4+ T cells sorted from blood, obtained at roughly week 38, from a patient treated with tofacitinib. The nucleotide sequence is given as TGTGCCAGCAGCTTAAGCTCTGGGGCCAACGTCCTGACTTTC. This codes for CASSLSSGANVLTF. The full variable domain, with segments outside the CDR3 supplied by the reference TRBV7-3 and TRBJ2-6 proteins, appears as GAGVSQTPSNKVTEKGKYVELRCDPISGHTALYWYRQSLGQGPEFLIYFQGTGAADDSGLPNDRFFAVRPEGSVSTLKIQRTERGDSAVYLCASSLSSGANVLTFGAGSRLTVL.